These T cell receptor beta chains were read from a single sample in a study of cytomegalovirus exposure and HLA in healthy donors. Libraries were prepared by immunoSEQ multiplex PCR; TCRdb keeps only in-frame clonotypes and omits some of them. The top ten hold more than 10% of the sample, which has some 120,000 clones, over 75% seen once. The specimen was PBMCs. These receptors were collected from a woman between 40 and 50 years old in good health and CMV-seropositive. CDR3s include the opening cysteine and the closing phenylalanine or tryptophan. Each record gives: J gene, clone size, V gene, D gene, CDR3 protein, CDR3 DNA. A D gene is named only where the DNA matches it firmly. Size tells how often a clone was seen (once, few, many) or the class of an expanded clone, and some rows leave it out.

TRBJ1-5 | once | TRBV28 | NA | CASSRPIWDWLQYEPQHF | TGTGCCAGCAGTAGGCCAATATGGGACTGGCTCCAGTATGAGCCCCAGCATTTT
TRBJ2-5 | NA | TRBV2 | TRBD2 | CASSKEGRAGRQETQYF | TGTGCCAGCAGTAAAGAAGGACGAGCGGGACGCCAAGAGACCCAGTACTTC
TRBJ2-7 | NA | TRBV2 | TRBD1 | CASSFDRGSAEQYF | TGTGCCAGCAGCTTCGACAGGGGGTCGGCCGAGCAGTACTTC
TRBJ2-5 | NA | TRBV6-5 | NA | CASSYSRVPGGTQYF | TGTGCCAGCAGTTACTCTCGGGTCCCCGGAGGGACCCAGTACTTC
TRBJ2-5 | NA | TRBV6-1 | NA | CASSEATGGSQYF | TGTGCCAGCAGTGAAGCGACAGGCGGGAGTCAGTACTTC
TRBJ1-3 | NA | TRBV10-1 | NA | CASSEQISGNTIYF | TGCGCCAGCAGTGAACAAATCTCTGGAAACACCATATATTTT
TRBJ1-2 | NA | TRBV19 | TRBD1 | CASSTTQGTRGYTF | TGTGCCAGTAGTACTACACAGGGGACTAGAGGCTACACCTTC
TRBJ2-7 | NA | TRBV5-1 | NA | CASSLAQGGEQYF | TGCGCCAGCAGCTTGGCTCAGGGCGGCGAGCAGTACTTC
TRBJ2-1 | NA | TRBV5-1 | TRBD2 | CASSLSGSYNEQFF | TGCGCCAGCAGCTTGAGCGGGAGCTACAATGAGCAGTTCTTC
TRBJ1-4 | few | TRBV4-1 | TRBD1 | CASSQVSGQANEKLFF | TGCGCCAGCAGCCAAGTTTCGGGACAGGCTAATGAAAAACTGTTTTTT
TRBJ2-5 | NA | TRBV29-1 | NA | CSVDPGLPGRRTQYF | TGCAGCGTTGACCCGGGACTGCCCGGGCGTCGGACCCAGTACTTC
TRBJ1-3 | NA | TRBV19 | NA | CASSIKADYSGNTIYF | TGTGCCAGTAGTATAAAGGCGGACTACTCTGGAAACACCATATATTTT
TRBJ2-5 | once | TRBV5-4 | NA | CASSLAGIGETQYF | TGTGCCAGCAGCTTGGCGGGAATTGGAGAGACCCAGTACTTC
TRBJ2-5 | once | TRBV11-2 | TRBD2 | CASSQREGRGTQYF | TGTGCCAGCAGCCAGCGGGAGGGCCGGGGGACCCAGTACTTC
TRBJ2-1 | NA | TRBV28 | TRBD2 | CASSSPSGITNEQFF | TGTGCCAGCAGTTCTCCTAGCGGGATTACGAATGAGCAGTTCTTC
TRBJ2-7 | NA | TRBV5-1 | TRBD2 | CASSPEGTSGRSSSYEQYF | TGCGCCAGCAGCCCGGAGGGGACTAGCGGGAGGTCGAGCTCCTACGAGCAGTACTTC
TRBJ1-2 | NA | TRBV28 | NA | CASSLVQAFYGYTF | TGTGCCAGCAGTTTAGTACAGGCGTTCTATGGCTACACCTTC
TRBJ1-5 | NA | TRBV28 | TRBD1 | CASRQTGTNQPQHF | TGTGCCAGCAGACAGACAGGGACCAATCAGCCCCAGCATTTT
TRBJ2-1 | NA | TRBV30 | NA | CAWSRGSSYNEQFF | TGTGCCTGGAGTCGGGGGAGCTCCTACAATGAGCAGTTCTTC
TRBJ1-1 | NA | TRBV5-6 | NA | CASSLVPGMNTEAFF | TGTGCCAGCAGCTTGGTCCCAGGGATGAACACTGAAGCTTTCTTT
TRBJ1-1 | NA | TRBV2 | NA | CASATGLNTEAFF | TGTGCCAGCGCAACAGGGTTAAACACTGAAGCTTTCTTT
TRBJ2-1 | NA | TRBV7-9 | NA | CASSLTDSYNEQFF | TGTGCCAGCAGCTTAACAGATTCCTACAATGAGCAGTTCTTC
TRBJ1-1 | NA | TRBV27 | NA | CASMVSLNTEAFF | TGTGCCAGCATGGTCAGTTTGAACACTGAAGCTTTCTTT
TRBJ2-7 | NA | TRBV28 | TRBD1 | CASSLGQSNYEQYF | TGTGCCAGCAGTCTGGGACAGAGCAACTACGAGCAGTACTTC
TRBJ2-2 | NA | TRBV6-1 | TRBD2 | CASSEMVLAGSRGTGELFF | TGTGCCAGCAGTGAAATGGTACTAGCGGGATCCCGGGGCACCGGGGAGCTGTTTTTT
TRBJ2-2 | NA | TRBV4-2 | TRBD2 | CASSQDLPGLGGYNGELFF | TGTGCCAGCAGCCAAGACCTTCCGGGACTAGGGGGTTATAATGGGGAGCTGTTTTTT
TRBJ1-3 | NA | TRBV5-1 | TRBD1 | CASGTGFSGNTIYF | TGCGCCAGCGGGACAGGCTTCTCTGGAAACACCATATATTTT
TRBJ2-7 | once | TRBV28 | NA | CASSFEGSEQYF | TGTGCCAGCAGTTTTGAGGGAAGCGAGCAGTACTTC
TRBJ2-7 | NA | TRBV5-4 | TRBD1 | CASSRDSPDEQYF | TGTGCCAGCAGCCGGGACAGCCCCGACGAGCAGTACTTC
TRBJ1-4 | NA | TRBV2 | NA | CASTFGSEKLFF | TGTGCCAGCACATTCGGGTCCGAAAAACTGTTTTTT
TRBJ2-5 | NA | TRBV21-1 | NA | CASSKEVRTEETQYF | TGTGCCAGCAGCAAAGAGGTTAGGACAGAAGAGACCCAGTACTTC
TRBJ2-7 | few | TRBV6-5 | TRBD1 | CASSYGTDYEQYF | TGTGCCAGCAGTTATGGGACAGACTACGAGCAGTACTTC
TRBJ1-1 | NA | TRBV18 | NA | CASSPITEGTEAFF | TGTGCCAGCTCCCCTATTACTGAGGGCACTGAAGCTTTCTTT
TRBJ1-4 | NA | TRBV6-1 | NA | CASSDTAGLNEKLFF | TGTGCCAGCAGTGACACGGCAGGTCTAAATGAAAAACTGTTTTTT
TRBJ2-7 | NA | TRBV28 | TRBD2 | CASLGEGSYEQYF | TGTGCCAGCCTAGGGGAGGGGTCCTACGAGCAGTACTTC